This T cell receptor beta chain was identified during a study of blood T cell repertoires in COVID-19 (TCRdb year 2020). A note on the overall study: The collaborator samples originated in the United States, Italy and Spain and spanned the acute and convalescent phases of COVID-19. The dataset comprised deeply sampled blood TCRbeta repertoires from subjects exposed to, actively infected with, or recovered from COVID-19. The prospective study material was composed of cDNA or gDNA derived from T cells, B-cell-depleted T cells, or PBMCs. HLA class I and class II types, where available, came from metadata supplied by the sample provider rather than from assay-based typing. The repertoires were released in a freely available public database intended as a resource for research on the immune response to SARS-CoV-2. Samples came from the ongoing ImmuneRACE study (first 160 participants) plus 1,254 subjects from 6 global collaborators. A de-identified subject ID, COVID-19 status, age in years and sex were almost always included in the sample metadata. What the work shows at the level of the full study, not this receptor alone: How much clinical and demographic metadata was included differed by source and by participant, and the metadata was provided uncurated.

TCRbeta CDR3 regions were amplified from genomic DNA using the immunoSEQ Assay, a bias-controlled multiplex PCR. Per the source publication's procedure: Nucleated cell counts per sample were estimated from amplification of reference gene primers within the assay. To quantify the absolute abundance of each unique TCRbeta CDR3 rearrangement, sequence reads were collapsed and filtered. Productive Simpson clonality was computed per sample as the square root of Simpson's diversity index over productive rearrangements. The table comes from immuneACCESS by way of TCRdb, which keeps in-frame sequences with V and J called. Part of the clones is missing from these tables; in studies checked, under half for an unresolved V gene and the rest for unknown reasons. V, J and clone size are taken as reported in that table, and D and trimming were inferred from the DNA itself. This sample holds over 150,000 clones; more than 85% were observed only once. The leading ten clones occupy nearly 0.55% of the sample.

Spanning cysteine to phenylalanine, the CDR3 consists of 16 amino acids. Only CDR3 DNA remains: 48 bases, in frame from the first base. V and J lose 0 bases and 2 bases, and a span of 11 bases separates them. The germline V gene (reference sequence) sets CDR1 to SEHNR and CDR2 to FQNEAQ. The collaborating institutions used their own protocols to collect whole blood in K2EDTA tubes. Collaborator samples were shipped for TCRbeta analysis as frozen whole blood, isolated PBMCs, or DNA extracted from either sample type. As to this clone: Its antigen is still unknown. It has no much larger one-base neighbor in the sample; base qualities were not kept.

The receptor's source is a man over 45 with acute or convalescent COVID-19. In this chain, TRBV7-9 is recombined with TRBJ1-3; no D gene can be assigned with confidence. The sample taken for sequencing was peripheral blood. The nucleotides are TGTGCCAGCAGCTTAGCGCAATCACGGGCTGGAAACACCATATATTTT. Its protein reads: CASSLAQSRAGNTIYF.